The 24 T cell receptor beta chains below were found in one sample sequenced in a study of Ad26.COV2.S vaccination and SARS-CoV-2 variants. The treatment here: some 20 received Ad26.COV2.S at low or high dose, single or two shots; a few received placebo; per-sample allocation not given. Samples came from day 63 after the first vaccine or placebo injection. Produced via immunoSEQ multiplex PCR; TCRdb's table is partial and in-frame only. The sample has 380,000 or so clones, approximately 86% seen once. The input for sequencing was peripheral blood, taken in a trial of Ad26.COV2.S vaccine versus placebo. The receptors derive from a person between 18 and 59 years old who received the Ad26.COV2.S COVID-19 vaccine or a placebo.

The chain recombines TRBV6-5 with TRBJ2-7; D is unclear. In germline, CDR1 is MNHEY, CDR2 SVGAGI. CDR3 length equals 11 residues. The V and J ends lost 6 bases and 6 bases respectively, with 9 bases between them. CDR3 loop: CASRQRSEQYF. The CDR3 region has the DNA TGTGCCAGCAGGCAGCGCAGCGAGCAGTACTTC.

The J gene is TRBJ2-1, the V gene TRBV25-1; the match to TRBD2 covers 9 bases. Trimming cost V 11 bases and J 0 bases; bases outside gene matches: 5. CDR1 is MGHDK, CDR2 SYGVNS, per germline. The CDR3 has 14 amino acids. CDR3 protein: CAAAGGPSYNEQFF. The CDR3 DNA sequence: TGTGCCGCGGCGGGAGGGCCCTCCTACAATGAGCAGTTCTTC.

This clone was found once. Within the sample, other DNA sequences also encode this same CDR3. The chain joins TRBV19 to TRBJ1-5; D is unresolved. This CDR3 contains 12 residues. V lost 7 bases, J lost 1 base, and 5 bases lay in between. The V gene's germline CDR1 is LNHDA and CDR2 SQIVND (reference sequence). The CDR3 DNA reads as TGTGCCAGTACAGACAGCAATCAGCCCCAGCATTTT. Its translation: CASTDSNQPQHF.

The chain has TRBV27 and TRBJ2-7; TRBD1 agrees at 8 bases. Germline CDR1 is MNHEY and CDR2 is SMNVEV (reference sequence). The CDR3 spans 13 residues. V lost 3 bases, J lost 6 bases, and 4 bases stayed unmatched. The DNA for the CDR3 is TGTGCCAGCAGTTTGACAGGGGACGGCGAGCAGTACTTC. Translated: CASSLTGDGEQYF.

The gene calls are TRBV18 and TRBJ1-2; D possibly corresponds to TRBD1 (6 bases). V was clipped by 6 bases and J by 6 bases, with 20 bases between them. Germline CDR1 and CDR2: KGHSH and LQKENI. The CDR3 contains 15 residues. For the CDR3, the DNA is TGTGCCAGCTCCGGGTTGGGCGCAGAGGGGGATGGCTACACCTTC. Its translation is CASSGLGAEGDGYTF.

The chain recombines TRBV5-5 with TRBJ1-5, with 11 positions matching TRBD1. The J segment lost 0 bases and the V segment lost 4 bases, leaving 9 bases of the junction unmatched. Germline-derived CDR1 and CDR2 are SGHKS and YYEKEE (reference sequence). CDR3 size: 18 residues. The CDR3 sequence: CASSAGTGGTYSNQPQHF. CDR3 bases: TGTGCCAGCAGCGCCGGGACAGGGGGTACCTATAGCAATCAGCCCCAGCATTTT.

The genes are TRBV7-9 and TRBJ1-4, with 7 nucleotides matching TRBD1. The CDR3 runs 15 residues. V shed 4 bases, J shed 4 bases, and the junction held 6 bases outside the gene matches. Germline V gene sequence: CDR1 SEHNR, CDR2 FQNEAQ (reference sequence). CDR3 protein: CASSYQGGNNEKLFF. CDR3 sequence (DNA): TGTGCCAGCAGCTACCAGGGGGGTAATAATGAAAAACTGTTTTTT.

The V call is TRBV11-2, the J call TRBJ2-1, with TRBD1 matching over 7 bases. The V segment lost 4 bases and the J segment 2 bases; nucleotides outside the gene matches: 8. In germline, CDR1 is SGHAT, CDR2 FQNNGV. The CDR3 is 16 residues long. The CDR3, as DNA: TGTGCCAGCAGCTCTTTCACAGGGGAGACCTACAATGAGCAGTTCTTC. This encodes CASSSFTGETYNEQFF.

The chain employs TRBV3-1 (or the pseudogene TRBV3-2) and TRBJ2-2; possibly TRBD2 for D (6 bases). Germline V gives CDR1 LGHDT, CDR2 YNNKEL (reference sequence). V lost 4 bases, J lost 7 bases, and 16 bases lay in between. This CDR3 has 15 amino acids. The CDR3 bases are TGTGCCAGCAGCCCCCCGGGGGTAAGACTCGGGGAGCTGTTTTTT. As protein: CASSPPGVRLGELFF.

The rearrangement links TRBV5-5 to TRBJ1-3; D uncertain. The germline V and J ends were trimmed by 0 bases and 0 bases, with 4 bases remaining between them. Germline lookup yields CDR1 SGHKS and CDR2 YYEKEE (reference sequence). The CDR3 contains 14 residues. Written as DNA, the CDR3 is TGTGCCAGCAGCTTGGATTTCTCTGGAAACACCATATATTTT. Translating it yields CASSLDFSGNTIYF.

The rearrangement uses TRBV28 and TRBJ1-4, with D possibly matching TRBD1 (6 bases). V was shortened by 6 bases and J by 0 bases, with 17 bases between the two germline ends. CDR1 and CDR2 (germline): MDHEN, SYDVKM. The length of the CDR3 is 17 residues. The CDR3, as DNA: TGTGCCAGCAGACAAGTGACAGGCTCTCCAACTAATGAAAAACTGTTTTTT. Protein product: CASRQVTGSPTNEKLFF.

V is TRBV7-2 and J is TRBJ1-2; D is unclear. The CDR3 has 14 residues. The germline V gene encodes CDR1 SGHTA and CDR2 FQGNSA. With 2 bases removed from V and 2 bases from J, the gap between germline ends came to 9 bases. As DNA, the CDR3 is TGTGCCAGCAGCTTAAGGGTTTCCAACTATGGCTACACCTTC. It encodes CASSLRVSNYGYTF.

This clone appeared a few times. The V gene is TRBV7-2, the J gene TRBJ2-5, with D perhaps given as TRBD1 or TRBD2 (5 bases each). CDR1 is SGHTA and CDR2 is FQGNSA in the germline V gene. This CDR3 spans 15 amino acids. Between the trimmed V and J ends, which lost 5 bases and 2 bases, there was a span of 15 bases. CDR3 sequence: CASSLSGGSQETQYF. CDR3 DNA sequence: TGTGCCAGCAGCCTATCTGGGGGATCGCAAGAGACCCAGTACTTC. Full variable domain (outside the CDR3, taken from reference TRBV7-2 and TRBJ2-5): GAGVSQSPSNKVTEKGKDVELRCDPISGHTALYWYRQSLGQGLEFLIYFQGNSAPDKSGLPSDRFSAERTGGSVSTLTIQRTQQEDSAVYLCASSLSGGSQETQYFGPGTRLLVL.

CDR3 region: CASSSGTPGGNTIYF. CDR3 nucleotides: TGCGCCAGCAGCTCAGGGACACCTGGGGGAAACACCATATATTTT. J is TRBJ1-3 and V is TRBV5-1, with D tentatively TRBD1 (6 bases). Trimming pared 3 bases from V and 4 bases from J, leaving 14 bases between. Germline CDR1 is SGHRS and CDR2 is YFSETQ. This CDR3 spans 15 amino acids.

This clone was seen a handful of times. The rearrangement links TRBV19 to TRBJ2-1; the match to TRBD2 covers 9 bases. The CDR3 covers 17 residues. The germline V gene has CDR1 LNHDA and CDR2 SQIVND (reference sequence). V shed 5 bases, J shed 2 bases, and the junction held 10 bases outside the gene matches. CDR3 bases: TGTGCCAGTAGTGCCATCAGCGGGAGGAACGCCTACAATGAGCAGTTCTTC. It is translated as CASSAISGRNAYNEQFF.

The chain links TRBV19 to TRBJ2-7; D is unresolved. The CDR3 sequence is 14 residues long. Germline loops: CDR1 LNHDA, CDR2 SQIVND (reference sequence). Between the trimmed V and J ends, which lost 5 bases and 2 bases, there was a span of 13 bases. The chain's CDR3 is CASSSSLYTYEQYF. The CDR3 DNA sequence: TGTGCCAGTAGTTCGTCACTATACACCTACGAGCAGTACTTC.

This rearrangement joins TRBV7-9 to TRBJ1-4; D is unresolved. V lost 5 bases and J lost 10, with 17 bases in between. This CDR3 has 14 residues. The V gene's germline CDR1 is SEHNR and CDR2 FQNEAQ (reference sequence). CDR3 protein: CASSPPSLKLKLFF. The CDR3 DNA sequence: TGTGCCAGCAGCCCGCCTAGTCTGAAGTTAAAACTGTTTTTT.

V and J are TRBV5-1 and TRBJ2-1; 10 bases match TRBD2. Germline V CDR1 and CDR2: SGHRS, YFSETQ. V gave up 4 bases and J gave up 3 bases; unmatched junction bases: 4. This CDR3 is 15 amino acids long. The CDR3 DNA sequence: TGCGCCAGCAGCCCGGTAGCGGGGGGCTACAATGAGCAGTTCTTC. It codes for CASSPVAGGYNEQFF.

The V gene is TRBV7-9, the J gene TRBJ1-1, with D possibly TRBD1 on 5 matching bases. The CDR3 has 14 residues. Trimming pared 5 bases from V and 7 bases from J, leaving 17 bases between. CDR1 and CDR2 (germline): SEHNR, FQNEAQ (reference sequence). The CDR3 is CASSPSGGGVEAFF. As DNA, the CDR3 is TGTGCCAGCAGCCCCTCGGGGGGAGGGGTTGAAGCTTTCTTT.

This chain uses TRBV28 with TRBJ2-3; 12 bases map to TRBD2. Germline V gene lookup returns CDR1 MDHEN and CDR2 SYDVKM. The CDR3 contains 19 residues. V was clipped by 3 bases and J by 0 bases; unmatched bases: 10. The CDR3 nucleotides read TGTGCCAGCAGTTTTCGGGGACAGGGGACTAGCGGGAGCACAGATACGCAGTATTTT. It is translated as CASSFRGQGTSGSTDTQYF.

The genes are TRBV6-5 and TRBJ2-1; 8 nucleotides align to TRBD1. After removal of 6 bases from V and 7 bases from J, the junction contained 11 bases not matched to a gene. CDR3 size: 15 residues. Germline CDR1 is MNHEY and CDR2 is SVGAGI. CDR3 in amino acids: CASREDREGWNEQFF. In nucleotides, the CDR3 is TGTGCCAGCAGGGAGGACAGGGAAGGGTGGAATGAGCAGTTCTTC.

The chain carries TRBV18 and TRBJ2-1; possibly TRBD1 for D (6 bases). In germline, CDR1 is KGHSH, CDR2 LQKENI. V was trimmed by 1 base and J by 0 bases, leaving 10 bases between them. The CDR3 covers 16 residues. The CDR3 region is CASSPLQGSSYNEQFF. In nucleotides, the CDR3 is TGTGCCAGCTCACCACTTCAGGGGAGCTCCTACAATGAGCAGTTCTTC.

This clone appeared once. CDR3 sequence (DNA): TGTGCCAGCAGCCCCTCAGGGAATTACAATGAGCAGTTCTTC. This gives the protein CASSPSGNYNEQFF. The rearrangement links TRBV3-1 (or the pseudogene TRBV3-2) to TRBJ2-1; tentative D call: TRBD1 (5 bases). V lost 4 bases, J lost 4 bases, and 11 bases lay in between. The CDR3 is 14 amino acids. Per germline, CDR1 LGHDT and CDR2 YNNKEL (reference sequence).

This clone is a singleton in its sample. The V gene is TRBV6-1, the J gene TRBJ1-5; D call uncertain. Germline V lookup: CDR1 MNHNS, CDR2 SASEGT. This CDR3 is built from 16 residues. Trimming removed 4 bases at V and 0 bases at J, with 13 bases between. CDR3 DNA sequence: TGTGCCAGCAGTGGTCAAGGAGTCTATAGCAATCAGCCCCAGCATTTT. It yields the protein CASSGQGVYSNQPQHF.